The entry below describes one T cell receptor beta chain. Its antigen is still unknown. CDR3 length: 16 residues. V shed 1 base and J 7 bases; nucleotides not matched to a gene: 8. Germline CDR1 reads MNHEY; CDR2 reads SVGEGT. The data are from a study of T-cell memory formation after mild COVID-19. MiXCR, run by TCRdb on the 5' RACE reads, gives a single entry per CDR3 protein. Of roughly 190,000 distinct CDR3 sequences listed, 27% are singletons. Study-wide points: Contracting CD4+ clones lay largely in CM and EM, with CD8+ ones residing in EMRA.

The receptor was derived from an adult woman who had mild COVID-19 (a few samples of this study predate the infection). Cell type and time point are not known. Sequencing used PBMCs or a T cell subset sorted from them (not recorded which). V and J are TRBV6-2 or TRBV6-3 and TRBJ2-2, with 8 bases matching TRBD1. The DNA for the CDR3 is TGTGCCAGCAGTTACTACGGACAGGGACGAGGCGGGGAGCTGTTTTTT. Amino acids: CASSYYGQGRGGELFF.